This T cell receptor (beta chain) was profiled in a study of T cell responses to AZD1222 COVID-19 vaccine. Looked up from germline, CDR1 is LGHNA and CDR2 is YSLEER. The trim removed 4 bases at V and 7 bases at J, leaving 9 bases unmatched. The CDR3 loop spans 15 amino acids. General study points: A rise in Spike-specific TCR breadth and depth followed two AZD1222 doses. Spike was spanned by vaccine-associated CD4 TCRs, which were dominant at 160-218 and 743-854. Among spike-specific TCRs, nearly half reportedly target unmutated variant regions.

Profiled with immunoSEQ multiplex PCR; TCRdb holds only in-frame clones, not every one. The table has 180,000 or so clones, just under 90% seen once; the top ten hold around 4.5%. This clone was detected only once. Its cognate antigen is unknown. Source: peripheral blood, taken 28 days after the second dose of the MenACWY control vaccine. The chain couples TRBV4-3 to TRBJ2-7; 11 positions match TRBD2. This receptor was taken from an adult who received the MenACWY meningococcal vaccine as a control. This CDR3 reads CASSPGSSGGEEQYF. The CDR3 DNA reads TGCGCCAGCAGCCCTGGAAGTAGCGGGGGGGAAGAGCAGTACTTC.